This T cell receptor (beta chain) was profiled in a study of CD8 T cells in Susac syndrome. This CDR3 is built from 15 residues. CDR1 is SGHRS, CDR2 YFSETQ, per germline. Trimming cost V 2 bases and J 10 bases, with 19 bases left between them. Random hexamers were used to reverse transcribe the RNA input (roughly 0.5 to 1 ug). TCRdb redid the calling of the immunoSEQ multiplex PCR reads with MiXCR, one entry per CDR3 protein. The sample contains 180,000 or so distinct CDR3 sequences, 90% to 95% of which appear only once. V gene TRBV5-1 combines with J gene TRBJ2-1; TRBD2 is a possible D gene (5 bases). The sequenced sample was CD4+ T cells from PBMCs. This clonotype originated in a human donor with multiple sclerosis. The chain's CDR3 is CASSFLPPGGYEQFF. CDR3 in DNA: TGCGCCAGCAGCTTTCTTCCCCCGGGCGGGTACGAGCAGTTCTTC. Looking up the rest from reference TRBV5-1 and TRBJ2-1 gives the full variable domain: KAGVTQTPRYLIKTRGQQVTLSCSPISGHRSVSWYQQTPGQGLQFLFEYFSETQRNKGNFPGRFSGRQFSNSRSEMNVSTLELGDSALYLCASSFLPPGGYEQFFGPGTRLTVL.